These 24 T cell receptor beta chains were all obtained from the same sample, sequenced in a study of CD8 T cells in ankylosing spondylitis. Findings and caveats of the study: For ankylosing spondylitis blood, a TCR beta motif of fewer than 10 highly homologous variants appeared characteristic.

No antigens are known for them. TCRdb used MiXCR to reprocess the 5' RACE reads, holding one entry per CDR3 protein. The sample has fewer than 500,000 distinct CDR3 sequences, about a fifth seen once. The sequencing sample was made of blood, either unsorted or a sorted T cell fraction (not recorded which). The receptors derive from a male donor with ankylosing spondylitis.

This clonotype was counted between two and nine times. The rearrangement uses TRBV21-1 and TRBJ1-1. TRBV21-1 is a recognized pseudogene. The CDR3 loop spans 15 amino acids. The CDR3 reads CASSLPGGWHTEAFF. CDR3 DNA: TGTGCCAGCAGCCTACCGGGGGGATGGCACACTGAAGCTTTCTTT.

The V gene is TRBV20-1, the J gene TRBJ2-5, with a possible D match to TRBD2 (5 bases). The CDR3 is 13 residues long. In germline, CDR1 is DFQATT, CDR2 SNEGSKA (reference sequence). V was trimmed by 3 bases and J by 4 bases, leaving 12 bases between them. CDR3 DNA sequence: TGCAGTGCTAGTACGGGGAGAGGAGAGACCCAGTACTTC. It codes for CSASTGRGETQYF.

The gene calls are TRBV12-3 or TRBV12-4 and TRBJ2-6; D gene unclear. CDR3 length: 15 amino acids. V was shortened by 6 bases and J by 4 bases, with 13 bases between the two germline ends. CDR3 loop: CASSPPRLGANVLTF. As DNA, the CDR3 is TGTGCCAGCAGCCCGCCCCGTCTGGGGGCCAACGTCCTGACTTTC.

This clonotype was counted between two and nine times. V and J are TRBV5-1 and TRBJ2-5; no firm D call. V lost 4 bases to trimming and J lost 0 bases, with 13 bases between them. Germline CDR1 reads SGHRS; CDR2 reads YFSETQ. CDR3 length: 15 amino acids. The CDR3: CASSPRPADQETQYF. Written as DNA, the CDR3 is TGCGCCAGCAGCCCCCGGCCGGCAGACCAAGAGACCCAGTACTTC.

This clonotype was seen repeatedly, ten times or more. The chain has TRBV4-1 and TRBJ2-7; D is possibly TRBD1 (6 bases). Looked up from germline, CDR1 is MGHRA and CDR2 is YSYEKL. V was shortened by 4 bases and J by 2 bases, with 21 bases between the two germline ends. CDR3 length: 17 amino acids. The CDR3 region is CASSPSGDTFYPYEQYF. The CDR3 DNA is TGCGCCAGCAGCCCCTCCGGGGACACCTTCTACCCCTACGAGCAGTACTTC.

V and J are TRBV12-3 or TRBV12-4 and TRBJ2-7; TRBD1 aligns across 9 bases. The CDR3 spans 14 residues. Unmatched junction bases numbered 4, after V lost 2 bases and J lost 5 bases. The CDR3 region is CASSLWTGDDEQYF. The DNA of the CDR3 is TGTGCCAGCAGTTTATGGACAGGGGACGACGAGCAGTACTTC.

This clonotype was seen a handful of times. This chain connects TRBV4-1 to TRBJ2-2; tentatively, D is TRBD2 (5 bases). Between the trimmed V and J ends, which lost 0 bases and 3 bases, there was a span of 11 bases. Germline V lookup: CDR1 MGHRA, CDR2 YSYEKL. This CDR3 has 16 residues. The CDR3: CASSQDRAEHTGELFF. CDR3 in DNA: TGCGCCAGCAGCCAAGATAGAGCGGAGCACACCGGGGAGCTGTTTTTT.

This sequence joins TRBV5-1 and TRBJ2-7; TRBD1 is a possible D gene (6 bases). Germline values: CDR1 SGHRS, CDR2 YFSETQ. The CDR3 totals 14 residues. V lost 4 bases and J lost 0, with 11 bases in between. The CDR3: CASSRTAASYEQYF. CDR3 DNA: TGCGCCAGCAGCCGGACAGCGGCCTCCTACGAGCAGTACTTC.

This clonotype was seen a handful of times. The chain recombines TRBV28 with TRBJ2-2; possibly TRBD2 for D (5 bases). This CDR3 has 17 residues. Trimming left V 3 bases short and J 6 bases short, with 20 bases between. Germline assignment: CDR1 MDHEN and CDR2 SYDVKM. For the CDR3, the DNA is TGTGCCAGCAGTTTCCGGGAAGGGAGAAGGTCAGCCGGGGAGCTGTTTTTT. Its translation: CASSFREGRRSAGELFF.

V is TRBV10-1 and J is TRBJ2-5; D is uncertain. CDR3 length equals 14 residues. The V end lost 0 bases, the J end lost 7 bases, and 12 bases lay between the germline ends. The germline CDR1 and CDR2 sequences are WNHNN and SYGVQD (reference sequence). The CDR3 loop is CASSESGSWGTQYF. The CDR3, as DNA: TGCGCCAGCAGTGAGTCGGGTAGCTGGGGGACCCAGTACTTC.

A few counts support this clonotype. The chain carries TRBV20-1 and TRBJ2-5; D not certain. Germline V gene lookup returns CDR1 DFQATT and CDR2 SNEGSKA (reference sequence). The CDR3 spans 12 residues. V lost 6 bases, J lost 5 bases, and 13 bases lay in between. The CDR3 sequence: CSACEVGETQYF. The DNA for the CDR3 is TGCAGTGCATGTGAGGTGGGGGAGACCCAGTACTTC.

This clonotype has more than one count but fewer than ten. The rearrangement links TRBV6-1 to TRBJ2-5; perhaps TRBD1 as D (5 bases). The germline V gene has CDR1 MNHNS and CDR2 SASEGT. The CDR3 sequence is 14 residues long. V gave up 8 bases and J gave up 1 base, with 14 bases separating them. The CDR3 DNA follows: TGTGCCAGCGAGCGCAGGGATACCCAAGAGACCCAGTACTTC. Encoded protein: CASERRDTQETQYF.

This clonotype was seen a handful of times. The gene calls are TRBV7-2 and TRBJ1-4; 10 bases match TRBD1. Unmatched junction bases numbered 12, after V lost 3 bases and J lost 8 bases. In germline, CDR1 is SGHTA, CDR2 FQGNSA. CDR3 size: 17 residues. In nucleotides, the CDR3 is TGTGCCAGCAGCTTGGGACAGGGGCCGGAATTAGGAGAAAAACTGTTTTTT. Amino acids: CASSLGQGPELGEKLFF.

This clonotype was recorded a few times. This sequence joins TRBV28 and TRBJ2-3, with 11 bases that match TRBD2. The CDR3 totals 14 residues. Germline V gene sequence: CDR1 MDHEN, CDR2 SYDVKM. The V segment lost 6 bases and the J segment 5 bases; nucleotides outside the gene matches: 4. This chain's CDR3 is CASRTSGRLDTQYF. CDR3 DNA sequence: TGTGCCAGCAGAACTAGCGGGAGATTAGATACGCAGTATTTT.

The genes are TRBV18 and TRBJ2-2; D remains ambiguous. Germline V gene data show CDR1 as KGHSH and CDR2 as LQKENI. The V end lost 1 base, the J end lost 2 bases, and 8 bases lay between the germline ends. The CDR3 loop spans 15 amino acids. CDR3 residues: CASSPRVPNTGELFF. The CDR3 DNA reads TGTGCCAGCTCACCACGCGTCCCCAACACCGGGGAGCTGTTTTTT.

This chain links TRBV20-1 with TRBJ2-3; the D is unclear. There are 16 residues in the CDR3. CDR1 and CDR2 (germline): DFQATT, SNEGSKA (reference sequence). Trimming took off 0 bases at V and 0 bases at J, with 13 bases between the two ends. Written as DNA, the CDR3 is TGCAGTGCTAGAGATCTAAGGGTACGAAGCACAGATACGCAGTATTTT. Translating it yields CSARDLRVRSTDTQYF.

This rearrangement joins TRBV20-1 to TRBJ2-1; 9 bases are a match to TRBD2. This CDR3 is built from 15 residues. Germline values: CDR1 DFQATT, CDR2 SNEGSKA (reference sequence). V lost 4 bases, J lost 4 bases, and 8 bases stayed unmatched. The CDR3 reads CSATGAGGSYNEQFF. The DNA for the CDR3 is TGCAGTGCTACCGGTGCGGGAGGGAGTTACAATGAGCAGTTCTTC.

The gene calls are TRBV5-1 and TRBJ2-7; D remains unclear. Trimming took 4 bases from V and 2 from J, leaving 13 bases between them. The CDR3 loop spans 14 amino acids. Germline V gene sequence: CDR1 SGHRS, CDR2 YFSETQ. The DNA for the CDR3 is TGCGCCAGCAGCCCGGAATCGGTTGCCTACGAGCAGTACTTC. It yields the protein CASSPESVAYEQYF. Supplemented by reference TRBV5-1 and TRBJ2-7, the full variable domain reads KAGVTQTPRYLIKTRGQQVTLSCSPISGHRSVSWYQQTPGQGLQFLFEYFSETQRNKGNFPGRFSGRQFSNSRSEMNVSTLELGDSALYLCASSPESVAYEQYFGPGTRLTVT.

In this sample, this clonotype turned up a few times. The chain couples TRBV20-1 to TRBJ2-7; no reliable D call. The CDR3 is made up of 11 amino acids. Trimming shortened V by 3 bases and J by 9 bases, and 12 bases separated the two germline ends. The V gene's germline CDR1 is DFQATT and CDR2 SNEGSKA (reference sequence). The CDR3 protein is CSASHPSGQYF. The CDR3, as DNA: TGCAGTGCTAGTCATCCCTCTGGGCAGTACTTC.

This clonotype was found many times. The CDR3 nucleotides are TGCGCCAGCAGCCAAGACCGGACAGATACGCAGTATTTT. Protein product: CASSQDRTDTQYF. The genes are TRBV4-1 and TRBJ2-3; no definite D call. In germline, CDR1 is MGHRA, CDR2 YSYEKL. CDR3 length: 13 residues. The ends were cut back, 0 bases at V and 3 bases at J, with 4 bases in the middle.

The chain recombines TRBV3-1 with TRBJ1-3; D is unresolved. The germline V gene has CDR1 LGHDT and CDR2 YNNKEL (reference sequence). The V gene lost 0 bases and the J gene lost 5 bases, with 2 bases spanning the gap. The CDR3 consists of 12 residues. CDR3: CASSQDRNTIYF. For the CDR3, the DNA is TGTGCCAGCAGCCAAGATCGAAACACCATATATTTT.

This clonotype was found a few times. The chain combines TRBV28 with TRBJ2-7, with TRBD2 identical over 10 bases. The V gene's germline CDR1 is MDHEN and CDR2 SYDVKM. Trimming took 6 bases from V and 3 from J; bases not matched to a gene: 8. The length of the CDR3 is 15 residues. The CDR3, as DNA: TGTGCCAGCAGGATCCCGGGACTAGCGTTCTACGAGCAGTACTTC. Translating gives CASRIPGLAFYEQYF.

The rearrangement uses TRBV7-7 and TRBJ2-7; TRBD2 aligns across 13 bases. Germline loops: CDR1 SSHAT, CDR2 FNYEAQ (reference sequence). The CDR3 is 16 amino acids. Trimming took 2 bases from V and 5 from J; bases not matched to a gene: 6. The CDR3 here is CASSLTTSGRPNEQYF. DNA of the CDR3: TGTGCCAGCAGCTTAACGACTAGCGGGAGGCCCAACGAGCAGTACTTC.

The J gene is TRBJ2-1, the V gene TRBV30; possible D gene TRBD2, 11 bases. The CDR3 runs 19 residues. The germline V gene encodes CDR1 GTSNPN and CDR2 SVGIG (reference sequence). The ends were cut back, 6 bases at V and 8 bases at J, with 35 bases in the middle. The CDR3 DNA sequence: TGTGCCTGCCAGGGACAGGGGATTTGGCTAGCGGGAGGTACCGATGAGCAGTTCTTC. Its translation is CACQGQGIWLAGGTDEQFF. Full variable domain (missing parts from reference TRBV30 and TRBJ2-1): SQTIHQWPATLVQPVGSPLSLECTVEGTSNPNLYWYRQAAGRGLQLLFYSVGIGQISSEVPQNLSASRPQDRQFILSSKKLLLSDSGFYLCACQGQGIWLAGGTDEQFFGPGTRLTVL.